Following are 26 T cell receptor beta chains from one sample sequenced in a study of cytomegalovirus exposure and HLA in healthy donors. It was with 60 Vbeta and 13 Jbeta primers that the PCR ran. The protocol was immunoSEQ multiplex PCR, while the TCRdb copy is restricted to in-frame clones and leaves out a portion. The data hold about 100,000 clones, with more than 65% observed a single time. Sequenced material: PBMCs. These receptors came from a woman aged 18-35 years in good health and CMV-seronegative.

The V gene is TRBV5-6, the J gene TRBJ2-2; D is perhaps TRBD2 (6 bases). The CDR3 has 14 residues. V was pared by 2 bases and J by 7 bases, with 12 bases between. Germline V gene data show CDR1 as SGHDT and CDR2 as YYEEEE. The DNA of the CDR3 is TGTGCCAGCAGCTTTGGCGGGGCGGTCGGGGAGCTGTTTTTT. It is translated as CASSFGGAVGELFF.

The chain joins TRBV28 to TRBJ1-1, with D maybe TRBD1 (6 bases). This CDR3 has 18 residues. Per the germline V gene, CDR1 is MDHEN and CDR2 is SYDVKM. Trimming removed 11 bases from V and 4 bases from J, with 32 bases in between. CDR3 sequence: CAARGGGAPRLSSTEAFF. Written as DNA, the CDR3 is TGTGCCGCGAGGGGGGGAGGGGCCCCCAGACTGTCGAGCACTGAAGCTTTCTTT.

The chain recombines TRBV5-1 with TRBJ2-7; 9 bases are shared with TRBD2. This CDR3 is 14 amino acids long. V lost 4 bases, J lost 1 base, and 3 bases stayed unmatched. Germline loops: CDR1 SGHRS, CDR2 YFSETQ. The CDR3 loop is CASSGAGGSYEQYF. The CDR3 DNA is TGCGCCAGCAGCGGCGCGGGGGGGTCCTACGAGCAGTACTTC.

The gene calls are TRBV5-4 and TRBJ2-7; TRBD2 matches 12 bases. Trimming took 2 bases from V and 3 from J; bases not matched to a gene: 6. This CDR3 is built from 16 residues. From germline, CDR1 is SGHNT and CDR2 YYREEE (reference sequence). CDR3 DNA: TGTGCCAGCAGCTTTCGGACTAGCGGGGTTAGCTACGAGCAGTACTTC. Residues: CASSFRTSGVSYEQYF. The full variable domain, in which reference TRBV5-4 and TRBJ2-7 provide the parts outside the CDR3, is ETGVTQSPTHLIKTRGQQVTLRCSSQSGHNTVSWYQQALGQGPQFIFQYYREEENGRGNFPPRFSGLQFPNYSSELNVNALELDDSALYLCASSFRTSGVSYEQYFGPGTRLTVT.

CDR3 in DNA: TGTGCCAGCAGTGACTCAGACGGGCAGGGCGGCGGGGAGCTGTTTTTT. Its translation: CASSDSDGQGGGELFF. The chain joins TRBV6-4 to TRBJ2-2, with D maybe TRBD1 (5 bases). Trimming left V 0 bases short and J 7 bases short, with 15 bases between. CDR3 length: 16 amino acids. Germline assignment: CDR1 MRHNA and CDR2 SNTAGT.

V and J are TRBV21-1 and TRBJ1-2. TRBV21-1 is reported as a pseudogene. There are 16 residues in the CDR3. The CDR3 coding sequence is TGTGCCAGCAGCATGAGGGGAGCAGGGAGGGGGTATGGCTACACCTTC. It specifies CASSMRGAGRGYGYTF.

This clone was detected a few times. The V call is TRBV6-1, the J call TRBJ1-3; D gene unclear. Trimming left V 8 bases short and J 3 bases short, with 8 bases between. The V gene's germline CDR1 is MNHNS and CDR2 SASEGT. The CDR3 covers 12 residues. CDR3: CASSTDGNTIYF. For the CDR3, the DNA is TGTGCCAGCTCTACAGATGGAAACACCATATATTTT.

This chain links TRBV4-3 with TRBJ2-1; 8 nucleotides agree with TRBD2. The CDR3 has 16 amino acids. CDR1 and CDR2 (germline): LGHNA, YSLEER. Trimming cost V 1 base and J 12 bases; bases outside gene matches: 14. The CDR3 DNA follows: TGCGCCAGCAGCCAAGGTACGGGAGGGCCGATCGCGGCGCAGTTCTTC. It encodes CASSQGTGGPIAAQFF.

The J gene is TRBJ2-3, the V gene TRBV5-4; D gene ambiguous. This CDR3 has 15 amino acids. Trimming pared 2 bases from V and 0 bases from J, leaving 10 bases between. The V gene's germline CDR1 is SGHNT and CDR2 YYREEE (reference sequence). Here the CDR3 DNA reads TGTGCCAGCAGCTTTCAGAAGTCTAGCACAGATACGCAGTATTTT. This translates into CASSFQKSSTDTQYF.

The V gene is TRBV7-6, the J gene TRBJ1-4; 8 bases fit TRBD1. J lost 7 bases, V lost 5 bases, and 9 bases had no gene match. The CDR3 has 15 residues. The germline CDR1 and CDR2 sequences are SGHVS and FNYEAQ. CDR3 DNA sequence: TGTGCCAGCAGCAAGTCGGACAGGGCGAGTGAAAAACTGTTTTTT. Its translation: CASSKSDRASEKLFF.

This clone has just a few counts. V gene TRBV6-6 combines with J gene TRBJ2-3; possible D gene TRBD2, 6 bases. Trimming took off 10 bases at V and 0 bases at J, with 11 bases between the two ends. The CDR3 spans 13 residues. The germline V gene encodes CDR1 MNHNY and CDR2 SVGAGI (reference sequence). CDR3 coding DNA: TGTGCCACCGGGCGGGACAGCACAGATACGCAGTATTTT. It is translated as CATGRDSTDTQYF.

The chain recombines TRBV27 with TRBJ2-5; TRBD1 matches 8 bases. V shed 5 bases, J shed 3 bases, and the junction held 11 bases outside the gene matches. CDR3 length equals 16 residues. CDR1 and CDR2 (germline): MNHEY, SMNVEV (reference sequence). The CDR3 loop is CASSARQGIAEETQYF. CDR3 coding DNA: TGTGCCAGCAGTGCCCGACAGGGGATAGCGGAAGAGACCCAGTACTTC.

The V gene is TRBV30, the J gene TRBJ1-6; D call uncertain. V dropped 1 base and J dropped 5 bases, with 21 bases sitting between them. CDR1 and CDR2 (germline): GTSNPN, SVGIG (reference sequence). This CDR3 has 18 amino acids. The CDR3 here is CAWSGITDGVGHNSPLHF. The CDR3, as DNA: TGTGCCTGGAGTGGAATCACGGACGGGGTAGGCCATAATTCACCCCTCCACTTT.

V and J are TRBV11-2 and TRBJ2-1; D call uncertain. Trimming pared 5 bases from V and 9 bases from J, leaving 11 bases between. Germline V CDR1 and CDR2: SGHAT, FQNNGV. The CDR3 is 12 amino acids. CDR3: CASSPPVSEQFF. Written as DNA, the CDR3 is TGTGCCAGCAGCCCCCCGGTGAGTGAGCAGTTCTTC.

This clone was seen more than once but under ten times. The V and J genes are TRBV19 and TRBJ2-6, with D maybe TRBD1 (6 bases). The germline CDR1 and CDR2 sequences are LNHDA and SQIVND (reference sequence). V lost 3 bases and J 0 bases, leaving 9 bases between the germline ends. The CDR3 covers 16 residues. CDR3 protein: CASSIGDISGANVLTF. CDR3 in DNA: TGTGCCAGTAGTATTGGGGACATCTCTGGGGCCAACGTCCTGACTTTC.

The chain is built from TRBV30 and TRBJ2-2, with TRBD2 matching 10 bases. The CDR3 is 15 amino acids. After removal of 2 bases from V and 3 bases from J, the junction contained 3 bases not matched to a gene. Germline lookup yields CDR1 GTSNPN and CDR2 SVGIG (reference sequence). CDR3 region: CAWSPSGGYTGELFF. CDR3 bases: TGTGCCTGGAGTCCTAGCGGGGGCTACACCGGGGAGCTGTTTTTT.

The genes are TRBV7-9 and TRBJ1-1; 7 positions match TRBD1. The V gene end was trimmed by 4 bases and the J gene end by 5 bases; junction bases not matched to a gene: 10. The germline V gene has CDR1 SEHNR and CDR2 FQNEAQ (reference sequence). The CDR3 runs 15 residues. DNA for the CDR3: TGTGCCAGCAGCTCAAATCGACAGGGATGGACTGAAGCTTTCTTT. Translated: CASSSNRQGWTEAFF.

This clone occurred a few times. The chain combines TRBV4-3 with TRBJ2-6, with 8 bases fitting TRBD1. This CDR3 spans 18 amino acids. The germline V gene has CDR1 LGHNA and CDR2 YSLEER. V dropped 1 base and J dropped 0; count of bases not matched to a gene: 5. The CDR3 DNA follows: TGCGCCAGCAGCCAAGGCGGACAGGGCCTCTCTGGGGCCAACGTCCTGACTTTC. Translation gives CASSQGGQGLSGANVLTF.

The chain recombines TRBV6-1 with TRBJ2-7; weak D call: TRBD2 (5 bases). Trimming pared 9 bases from V and 7 bases from J, leaving 25 bases between. The CDR3 is made up of 15 amino acids. Germline-derived CDR1 and CDR2 are MNHNS and SASEGT. The CDR3 sequence: CASCKVPSDWDEQYF. CDR3 DNA sequence: TGTGCCAGTTGTAAGGTCCCCTCGGACTGGGATGAGCAGTACTTC.

V is TRBV5-4 and J is TRBJ2-3; 13 bases map to TRBD2. CDR1 SGHNT and CDR2 YYREEE come from the germline V gene (reference sequence). V trimming: 4 bases; J trimming: 6 bases; junction bases outside the gene matches: 14. This CDR3 spans 18 amino acids. CDR3 in amino acids: CASSPLGGTSGVTDTQYF. Here the CDR3 DNA reads TGTGCCAGCAGCCCATTGGGGGGGACTAGCGGGGTTACCGATACGCAGTATTTT.

The chain employs TRBV19 and TRBJ1-2, with D possibly being TRBD1 (5 bases). This CDR3 is 13 amino acids long. Per the germline V gene, CDR1 is LNHDA and CDR2 is SQIVND (reference sequence). Trimming left V 6 bases short and J 8 bases short, with 16 bases between. CDR3 sequence (DNA): TGTGCCAGTAGACCCGGGGGGACGCGCGGCTACACCTTC. Residues: CASRPGGTRGYTF.

V is TRBV15 and J is TRBJ2-3, with TRBD2 matching over 12 bases. The V and J ends lost 3 bases and 5 bases, in that order; junction bases with no gene match: 9. CDR3 length equals 17 residues. CDR1 and CDR2 from the germline V gene are LNHNV and YYDKDF (reference sequence). The CDR3 bases are TGTGCCACCAGCAGCCCTAGCGGGGGGGCCGTGGGAGATACGCAGTATTTT. Residues: CATSSPSGGAVGDTQYF.

The rearrangement uses TRBV19 and TRBJ1-1, with D uncertain. Trimming removed 0 bases from V and 4 bases from J, with 12 bases in between. CDR1 and CDR2 from the germline V gene are LNHDA and SQIVND (reference sequence). This CDR3 has 15 residues. In nucleotides, the CDR3 is TGTGCCAGTAGTATAGATCTCCCGACTGGCACTGAAGCTTTCTTT. It yields the protein CASSIDLPTGTEAFF.

With respect to this clone: One end of the junction varies from germline; a read error may be responsible. This sample also contains other DNA sequences that code for the same CDR3. The V call is TRBV18, the J call TRBJ1-1, with TRBD1 identical over 8 bases. The length of the CDR3 is 13 residues. Germline-derived CDR1 and CDR2 are KGHSH and LQKENI. The CDR3 sequence is CASSNTGGAEAFF. DNA of the CDR3: TGTGCCAGCTCAAATACAGGGGGAGCTGAAGCCTTCTTT. Filled out from reference TRBV18 and TRBJ1-1, the complete variable domain reads NAGVMQNPRHLVRRRGQEARLRCSPMKGHSHVYWYRQLPEEGLKFMVYLQKENIIDESGMPKERFSAEFPKEGPSILRIQQVVRGDSAAYFCASSNTGGAEAFFGQGTRLTVV.

The chain links TRBV7-6 to TRBJ2-2, with D unresolved. Trimming took 0 bases from V and 0 from J, leaving 8 bases between them. Germline loops: CDR1 SGHVS, CDR2 FNYEAQ. The CDR3 length is 16 residues. The CDR3 DNA reads TGTGCCAGCAGCTTAGCGCGTCCGACGAACACCGGGGAGCTGTTTTTT. Amino acids: CASSLARPTNTGELFF.

This clone was seen more than once but under ten times. The V and J genes are TRBV15 and TRBJ1-1; 7 bases align to TRBD1. The length of the CDR3 is 12 residues. Germline V gives CDR1 LNHNV, CDR2 YYDKDF (reference sequence). Trimming cost V 0 bases and J 9 bases; bases outside gene matches: 1. The CDR3 DNA is TGTGCCACCAGCAGAGACAGGGGGAAAGCTTTCTTT. This translates into CATSRDRGKAFF. The entire variable domain, with the rest obtained from reference TRBV15 and TRBJ1-1, is as follows: DAMVIQNPRYQVTQFGKPVTLSCSQTLNHNVMYWYQQKSSQAPKLLFHYYDKDFNNEADTPDNFQSRRPNTSFCFLDIRSPGLGDTAMYLCATSRDRGKAFFGQGTRLTVV.